This TCR beta chain came from a study of beta chain features in type 1 diabetes. Sequencing targeted expressed TCRB transcripts, as all isolated RNA had been reverse transcribed. Profiled with immunoSEQ multiplex PCR; TCRdb holds only in-frame clones, not every one. The profile shows 130,000 or so clones, 9.7% of them singletons. V dropped 1 base and J dropped 7 bases, with 10 bases sitting between them. Per germline, CDR1 LNHDA and CDR2 SQIVND (reference sequence). This CDR3 spans 13 amino acids. Study-level findings and limits: Healthy donors had naive, central memory and Treg TCRB repertoires that appeared less similar than those seen among patients.

Points on this clone: Its antigen is not identified.

Sorting produced populations that all topped 98% purity. This sequence joins TRBV19 and TRBJ2-5, with D tentatively TRBD2 (5 bases). This clonotype was obtained from a woman aged 40 to 49 in good health. The source material was central memory CD4+ T cells from blood. CDR3 protein: CASSIGGLGTQYF. The CDR3 nucleotides are TGTGCCAGTAGTATAGGAGGGCTTGGGACCCAGTACTTC.